This paragraph reports one T cell receptor beta chain. Germline V gene data show CDR1 as SGDLS and CDR2 as YYNGEE. Trimming at V came to 3 bases and at J to 6 bases, leaving 9 bases not matched to a gene. The CDR3 is made up of 17 amino acids. The repertoire was sequenced with immunoSEQ multiplex PCR; TCRdb's copy has only in-frame clones and lacks some. Counted here are roughly 180,000 clones, approximately 81% occurring once; the ten biggest clones make up around 6%. Enrollees, roughly 18 to 89 years old, lived in 24 US areas. This sample stems from a study of blood T cell repertoires in COVID-19. The clonotype was recovered from a woman aged 40 to 55 with acute COVID-19. The material sequenced was PBMCs or T cells enriched from blood (not recorded which). The chain recombines TRBV9 with TRBJ2-2, with 12 nucleotides matching TRBD2. The CDR3 spells CASSGSRLAGVAGELFF. For the CDR3, the DNA is TGTGCCAGCAGCGGGAGTCGACTAGCGGGAGTTGCCGGGGAGCTGTTTTTT.